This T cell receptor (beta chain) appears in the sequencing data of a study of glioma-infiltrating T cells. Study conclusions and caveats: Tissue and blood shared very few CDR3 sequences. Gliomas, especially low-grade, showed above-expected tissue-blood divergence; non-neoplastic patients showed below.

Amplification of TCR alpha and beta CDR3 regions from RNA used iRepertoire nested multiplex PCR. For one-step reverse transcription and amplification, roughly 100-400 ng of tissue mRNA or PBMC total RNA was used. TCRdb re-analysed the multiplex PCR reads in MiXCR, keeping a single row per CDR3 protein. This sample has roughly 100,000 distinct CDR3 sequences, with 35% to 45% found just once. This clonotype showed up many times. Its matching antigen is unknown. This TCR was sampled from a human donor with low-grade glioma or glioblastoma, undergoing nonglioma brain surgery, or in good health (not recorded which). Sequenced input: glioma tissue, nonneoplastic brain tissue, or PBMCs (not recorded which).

In DNA form, the CDR3 reads TGCAGTGCTAGACTGGGGGGATTAGATACGCAGTATTTT. It is translated as CSARLGGLDTQYF. The chain links TRBV20-1 to TRBJ2-3, with D possibly being TRBD2 (6 bases). V was shortened by 2 bases and J by 5 bases, with 11 bases between the two germline ends. The CDR3 consists of 13 residues. Germline CDR1 reads DFQATT; CDR2 reads SNEGSKA (reference sequence).